This T cell receptor (beta chain) was documented in a study of memory CD4+ T cells and cytomegalovirus serostatus. Across the whole study: This sample comes from healthy Belgian adults, about nine CMV seropositive, roughly 22 seronegative.

This CDR3 comprises 14 residues. Trimming pared 2 bases from V and 4 bases from J, leaving 8 bases between. Germline assignment: CDR1 SGHAT and CDR2 FQNNGV. This clone was seen only once. The antigen remains unidentified. Study-wide results and limits: 67 of 164 known CMV-associated TCRbeta sequences appeared in CD4+ memory. CMV serostatus prediction reached median AUC about 0.95, or 0.9 with US-trained model. Suggested: most of the CMV-linked TCR signature lies in CD4+ memory cells.

TCRdb's copy holds only in-frame clones and misses some; the assay was immunoSEQ multiplex PCR. The sample consists of approximately 74,000 clones, roughly 76% of them appearing once. Single viable CD3+CD4+CD8-CD45RO+ cells were sorted as the memory CD4+ T cells. The receptor was derived from an adult in good health and CMV-seropositive. Sequenced input: memory CD4+ T cells from blood. The chain combines TRBV11-2 with TRBJ2-2; no definite D call. The CDR3 sequence: CASSLLVSTGELFF. The CDR3 DNA follows: TGTGCCAGCAGCTTATTAGTTTCCACCGGGGAGCTGTTTTTT.